A single sample is the source of the 28 T cell receptor beta chains below, sequenced in a study of molecular identifiers for immune sequencing clone quantification. TCRdb reprocessed the PCR reads via MiXCR and lists one record per CDR3 protein. The sample holds about 39,000 distinct CDR3 sequences, 18% seen once. The sequenced material came from naive CD8+ T cells from blood, with Jurkat cell RNA spiked in. As for subset: FACS-sorted CD8+CD4-CCR7+CD45RA+ naive T cells. These receptor sequences come from a human donor in good health. Some libraries in this study had Jurkat cell RNA spiked in.

V usage is TRBV3-1 and J usage is TRBJ2-1, with unresolved D. V was clipped by 0 bases and J by 10 bases, with 7 bases between them. This CDR3 region has 12 residues. Germline V lookup: CDR1 LGHDT, CDR2 YNNKEL (reference sequence). CDR3 DNA sequence: TGTGCCAGCAGCCAAGATCTTCTAGAGCAGTTCTTC. Protein: CASSQDLLEQFF.

This clonotype is medium-sized within its sample. This chain uses TRBV5-1 with TRBJ2-7, with a possible D match to TRBD1 (7 bases). Germline CDR1 is SGHRS and CDR2 is YFSETQ. V lost 0 bases and J lost 0, with 13 bases in between. This CDR3 is built from 16 residues. The CDR3 nucleotides read TGCGCCAGCAGCTTGGGTACAGGGGAGGTCTCCTACGAGCAGTACTTC. Translating it yields CASSLGTGEVSYEQYF.

At least ten counts were recorded for this clonotype. The chain couples TRBV29-1 to TRBJ2-7, with TRBD1 identical over 7 bases. Trimming at V came to 3 bases and at J to 2 bases, leaving 1 base not matched to a gene. This CDR3 comprises 12 residues. Germline values: CDR1 SQVTM, CDR2 ANQGSEA. The CDR3 loop reads CSVEGTAYEQYF. The CDR3, as DNA: TGCAGCGTTGAGGGGACAGCCTACGAGCAGTACTTC.

In this sample, this clonotype turned up many times. The genes are TRBV28 and TRBJ1-2; the D gene is possibly TRBD1 (5 bases). This CDR3 contains 13 residues. V shed 6 bases and J shed 3 bases, with 11 bases lying between them. Per germline, CDR1 MDHEN and CDR2 SYDVKM. The CDR3: CASSQGFDYGYTF. CDR3 nucleotide sequence: TGTGCCAGCAGCCAGGGATTTGACTATGGCTACACCTTC.

The V call is TRBV30, the J call TRBJ2-3, with D maybe TRBD1 (5 bases). The V end was cut by 5 bases, the J end by 4 bases, with 19 bases between. The CDR3 totals 15 residues. Germline assignment: CDR1 GTSNPN and CDR2 SVGIG (reference sequence). This CDR3 reads CAWLPRAEGADTQYF. The CDR3 DNA follows: TGTGCCTGGCTCCCTCGGGCGGAAGGGGCAGATACGCAGTATTTT.

This clonotype was recorded many times. The V and J genes are TRBV9 and TRBJ2-5; a possible D gene is TRBD2 (5 bases). V was trimmed by 3 bases and J by 3 bases, leaving 9 bases between them. There are 13 residues in the CDR3. Germline CDR1 SGDLS, CDR2 YYNGEE. The CDR3, as DNA: TGTGCCAGCAGCGGACGGGAAAAAGAGACCCAGTACTTC. Translated, it gives CASSGREKETQYF.

This clonotype was detected ten times or more. This sequence joins TRBV7-9 and TRBJ2-7; TRBD1 agrees at 9 bases. The CDR3 loop spans 15 amino acids. The germline gives CDR1 SEHNR, CDR2 FQNEAQ (reference sequence). V lost 6 bases, J lost 4 bases, and 10 bases stayed unmatched. The CDR3 bases are TGTGCCAGCAGTCTGGAGTGGGACAGGGAATACGAGCAGTACTTC. Its translation: CASSLEWDREYEQYF.

This chain uses TRBV5-6 with TRBJ2-1; 9 nucleotides agree with TRBD2. CDR1 and CDR2 from the germline V gene are SGHDT and YYEEEE. This CDR3 region has 15 residues. V lost 0 bases to trimming and J lost 7 bases; unmatched junction nucleotides: 5. CDR3 region: CASSLVPSGNNEQFF. DNA for the CDR3: TGTGCCAGCAGCTTGGTCCCTAGCGGGAATAATGAGCAGTTCTTC.

The rearrangement links TRBV2 to TRBJ2-1; 8 positions match TRBD2. In germline, CDR1 is SNHLY, CDR2 FYNNEI. V lost 7 bases to trimming and J lost 6 bases; unmatched junction nucleotides: 5. There are 13 residues in the CDR3. The CDR3 region has the DNA TGTGCCAGCAAAGCGGGAGACATCAATGAGCAGTTCTTC. Amino acid sequence: CASKAGDINEQFF. Complete variable domain (other parts from reference TRBV2 and TRBJ2-1): EPEVTQTPSHQVTQMGQEVILRCVPISNHLYFYWYRQILGQKVEFLVSFYNNEISEKSEIFDDQFSVERPDGSNFTLKIRSTKLEDSAMYFCASKAGDINEQFFGPGTRLTVL.

This clonotype was counted a few times. A much larger clone sits a single nucleotide away, making a read error possible. This chain joins TRBV28 and TRBJ2-4; 8 bases map to TRBD1. Germline-derived CDR1 and CDR2 are MDHEN and SYDVKM. V lost 4 bases, J lost 9 bases, and 23 bases stayed unmatched. The CDR3 runs to 19 residues. Here the CDR3 DNA reads TGTGCCAGCAGTTGGGTAAATATCGGACAGGGCAAAAGGCGGAGCATTCAGTACTTC. Translation gives CASSWVNIGQGKRRSIQYF.

The chain carries TRBV4-3 and TRBJ2-5; D remains ambiguous. The CDR3 consists of 14 residues. V dropped 4 bases and J dropped 1 base, with 10 bases sitting between them. Germline-derived CDR1 and CDR2 are LGHNA and YSLEER. The CDR3 loop reads CASSPAGAQETQYF. In DNA form, the CDR3 reads TGCGCCAGCAGCCCGGCTGGCGCCCAAGAGACCCAGTACTTC.

The gene calls are TRBV15 and TRBJ2-3; D tentatively fits TRBD1 or TRBD2 (5 bases each). The ends were cut back, 8 bases at V and 1 base at J, with 7 bases in the middle. Germline values: CDR1 LNHNV, CDR2 YYDKDF (reference sequence). The CDR3 contains 12 residues. As DNA, the CDR3 is TGTGCCACCGGGGGAGGCACAGATACGCAGTATTTT. It specifies CATGGGTDTQYF.

Notes on this clonotype: A read error may explain this, as a much larger clone is one base away. V usage is TRBV7-9 and J usage is TRBJ2-7, with a weak D call TRBD1 (5 bases). CDR1 SEHNR and CDR2 FQNEAQ come from the germline V gene (reference sequence). V shed 4 bases and J shed 2 bases, with 15 bases lying between them. The CDR3 is 15 amino acids. The CDR3 DNA reads as TGTGCCAGCAGCTCCGCCGAGACAGAAACCTACGAGCAGTACTTC. Protein product: CASSSAETETYEQYF. Looking up the rest from reference TRBV7-9 and TRBJ2-7 gives the full variable domain: DTGVSQNPRHKITKRGQNVTFRCDPISEHNRLYWYRQTLGQGPEFLTYFQNEAQLEKSRLLSDRFSAERPKGSFSTLEIQRTEQGDSAMYLCASSSAETETYEQYFGPGTRLTVT.

This clonotype was observed many times. The J gene is TRBJ2-5, the V gene TRBV4-2; D uncertain. Germline CDR1 is LGHNA and CDR2 is YNFKEQ. Trimming took 2 bases from V and 5 from J, leaving 6 bases between them. CDR3 length: 12 residues. CDR3 DNA sequence: TGTGCCAGCAGCCAAATTGAGGAGACCCAGTACTTC. Residues: CASSQIEETQYF.

This clonotype came up many times. The CDR3 here is CASTSGTGNTEAFF. DNA for the CDR3: TGTGCCAGCACCTCCGGGACAGGGAACACTGAAGCTTTCTTT. The V and J genes are TRBV5-6 and TRBJ1-1, with 8 nucleotides matching TRBD1. Unmatched junction bases numbered 5, after V lost 6 bases and J lost 1 base. CDR1 and CDR2 from the germline V gene are SGHDT and YYEEEE. The CDR3 consists of 14 residues.

Comment on this clonotype: Just one base apart from a much larger clone, this may be a read error. V gene TRBV6-1 combines with J gene TRBJ2-2; tentative D call: TRBD2 (6 bases). This CDR3 contains 12 residues. Germline CDR1 reads MNHNS; CDR2 reads SASEGT. Trimming left V 6 bases short and J 6 bases short, with 8 bases between. The CDR3 protein is CASREGSGELFF. CDR3 DNA: TGTGCCAGCAGGGAGGGGTCCGGGGAGCTGTTTTTT.

The chain carries TRBV3-1 and TRBJ2-1, with D perhaps matching TRBD2 (7 bases). V lost 4 bases and J lost 6, with 22 bases in between. CDR3 length: 17 amino acids. CDR1 and CDR2 (germline): LGHDT, YNNKEL (reference sequence). The CDR3 loop is CASSRDLGGGWSNEQFF. The CDR3 DNA is TGTGCCAGCAGCCGAGATCTGGGGGGGGGCTGGTCCAATGAGCAGTTCTTC.

This clonotype was counted many times. The chain links TRBV9 to TRBJ2-5; D unresolved. The germline V gene encodes CDR1 SGDLS and CDR2 YYNGEE. There are 14 residues in the CDR3. V was cut by 0 bases and J by 2 bases, with 8 bases left in between. The DNA of the CDR3 is TGTGCCAGCAGCGTAGGTTTGCGGCAAGAGACCCAGTACTTC. Translating gives CASSVGLRQETQYF.

Only one count was recorded for this clonotype. The J gene is TRBJ2-3, the V gene TRBV6-5; 10 bases are a match to TRBD1. Germline V gives CDR1 MNHEY, CDR2 SVGAGI. The CDR3 length is 16 residues. V gave up 7 bases and J gave up 4 bases; unmatched junction bases: 11. CDR3 coding DNA: TGTGCCAGCACCGAGTCGGGACAGGGGAGGGCAGATACGCAGTATTTT. Protein: CASTESGQGRADTQYF.

This clonotype was recorded at least ten times. The chain is built from TRBV24-1 and TRBJ2-7, with a possible D match to TRBD1 (6 bases). Trimming removed 4 bases from V and 6 bases from J, with 6 bases in between. This CDR3 has 11 amino acids. Per germline, CDR1 KGHDR and CDR2 SFDVKD. Here the CDR3 reads CATSEQGEQYF. DNA for the CDR3: TGTGCCACCAGTGAACAGGGCGAGCAGTACTTC.

About this clonotype: A much larger clone differs from this one at a single base, so this may be a read error. As DNA, the CDR3 is TGTGCCAGCAGTGAAGAAGGCGAGATTAGCGGATGGAATGAGCAGTTCTTC. It is translated as CASSEEGEISGWNEQFF. This rearrangement joins TRBV6-4 to TRBJ2-1; D is possibly TRBD2 (6 bases). Germline lookup yields CDR1 MRHNA and CDR2 SNTAGT. V was clipped by 3 bases and J by 7 bases, with 22 bases between them. This CDR3 region has 17 residues.

This sequence joins TRBV28 and TRBJ1-2; D not resolved. Trimming left V 4 bases short and J 5 bases short, with 29 bases between. Germline CDR1 MDHEN, CDR2 SYDVKM. This CDR3 has 19 amino acids. As DNA, the CDR3 is TGTGCCAGCAGTTCGTCGTGGCCGTTCCCCCCACGAGTACCTTATGGCTACACCTTC. Residues: CASSSSWPFPPRVPYGYTF.

The V gene is TRBV7-6, the J gene TRBJ2-7; TRBD2 matches 9 bases. CDR1 and CDR2 (germline): SGHVS, FNYEAQ. With 5 bases clipped from V and 6 bases from J, the junction kept 20 bases outside the gene matches. The CDR3 loop spans 18 amino acids. CDR3 bases: TGTGCCAGCAGCCTGGGGACTAGCTTCCCCCCTGGCACCTGCGAGCAGTACTTC. This translates into CASSLGTSFPPGTCEQYF.

This clonotype appeared many times. The genes are TRBV4-1 and TRBJ2-3; 10 bases fit TRBD2. V shed 1 base, J shed 6 bases, and the junction held 4 bases outside the gene matches. Per germline, CDR1 MGHRA and CDR2 YSYEKL. This CDR3 comprises 15 residues. For the CDR3, the DNA is TGCGCCAGCAGCCAAGTTACTAGCGGGACTGATACGCAGTATTTT. Residues: CASSQVTSGTDTQYF.

This clonotype was seen a single time. This may come from a read error, since a much larger clone is one base off. The V gene is TRBV7-8, the J gene TRBJ2-1; D is ambiguous. The CDR3 is made up of 13 amino acids. The germline V gene encodes CDR1 SGHVS and CDR2 FQNEAQ. CDR3 loop: CVSSLSSYNEQFF. DNA of the CDR3: TGTGTCAGCAGCTTAAGCTCCTACAATGAGCAGTTCTTC.

The chain joins TRBV7-6 to TRBJ2-1; no firm D call. The CDR3 has 13 amino acids. Germline CDR1 and CDR2: SGHVS and FNYEAQ. V was pared by 4 bases and J by 8 bases, with 12 bases between. CDR3 coding DNA: TGTGCCAGCAGCTCGTACCGTTACGATGAGCAGTTCTTC. This translates into CASSSYRYDEQFF.

Details on this clonotype: This is likely a read error, given that the CDR3 carries no conserved phenylalanine or tryptophan at its end. CDR3 sequence: CAIRERLAGAQETQYL. CDR3 coding DNA: TGTGCCATCAGAGAGCGACTAGCGGGAGCCCAAGAGACCCAGTACCTC. The rearrangement uses TRBV10-3 and TRBJ2-5; 12 bases line up with TRBD2. V dropped 6 bases and J dropped 1; count of bases not matched to a gene: 6. This CDR3 contains 16 residues. Germline values: CDR1 ENHRY, CDR2 SYGVKD.

At least ten counts were recorded for this clonotype. The rearrangement links TRBV11-2 to TRBJ2-3, with 11 positions matching TRBD2. The J segment lost 6 bases and the V segment lost 3 bases, leaving 5 bases of the junction unmatched. Looked up from germline, CDR1 is SGHAT and CDR2 is FQNNGV. This CDR3 region has 15 residues. The CDR3 nucleotides are TGTGCCAGCAGCTTCGTAGCGGGAGGGCCCGATACGCAGTATTTT. Protein: CASSFVAGGPDTQYF.